This T cell receptor (beta chain) derives from a study of control samples from healthy donors and cancer patients. Trimming cost V 3 bases and J 4 bases; bases outside gene matches: 10. The germline CDR1 and CDR2 sequences are SGHRS and YFSETQ. The CDR3 loop spans 16 amino acids. The data were produced by immunoSEQ multiplex PCR, yet TCRdb's version contains in-frame clones alone and is incomplete. Of over 100,000 clones in the sample, just under 95% were seen once. V gene TRBV5-1 combines with J gene TRBJ2-7, with 10 bases fitting TRBD1. This receptor was identified in a man younger than 35 in good health. Sequenced material: blood. The CDR3 nucleotides read TGCGCCAGCAGCTGGAGGGGGACAGGGGTCCTGTACGAGCAGTACTTC. It encodes CASSWRGTGVLYEQYF.